This TCR beta chain was recovered during a study of T cells in Graves' hyperthyroidism and ophthalmopathy (dated by TCRdb to between 2018 and 2021). For context, the study as a whole: Peripheral blood was collected at initial diagnosis, before any treatment. Thyroid tissue and blood T-cell repertoires from more than five Graves' hyperthyroidism patients were also compared in the study. After sampling, hyperthyroidism patients received methimazole starting at 30 mg daily, and ophthalmopathy patients received high-dose intravenous methylprednisolone. Prospective prediction of ophthalmopathy was tested in an independent validation cohort of 18 hyperthyroidism patients and 17 patients who later progressed to ophthalmopathy. The 100 or so discovery patients were randomly divided into training and test sets at a 7:3 ratio. According to the paper, TCR Vbeta CDR3 sequencing was carried out on 135 peripheral blood samples, which came from under 50 ophthalmopathy, around 74 hyperthyroidism and about 17 progressor patients. TCR V-J signatures able to tell the groups apart were searched for in a discovery cohort of 90 to 100 patients, of whom roughly 42 had Graves' ophthalmopathy and roughly 57 had stable Graves' hyperthyroidism.

Amplification of TCR beta CDR3 regions was carried out from RNA transcripts. The first round of RT-PCR for the TCR CDR3 was performed with the HTBI primer set and the Qiagen OneStep RT-PCR kit. Libraries were constructed in a second round of multiplex PCR, after which size selection and purification were performed. The libraries were sequenced on an Illumina HiSeq2000 using paired-end 100 bp reads. The study's own analysis went as follows. SOAPnuke was used to process the raw data, removing reads that contained adapters or uncalled bases, had a mean Phred below 15, or lacked an exact match to the constant primer or identifier. COPE v1.2.5 was used to merge the high-quality paired reads, and each unique nucleotide sequence was defined as a clonotype. MiTCR v1.1 was used to align clonotypes to the IMGT TRBV, TRBD and TRBJ reference segments. The analysis included only V-J combinations with a frequency above 0.0001, which together covered more than 98% of the repertoires. A TCS score was defined as the ratio between F50 (clonal expansion) and ExV (chaos), using BLOSUM62-based TCRdist between CDR3 peptides within each V-J. Welch's t-statistics and random forest reduced 500 to 650 V-J features to under 15, which were used in a naive Bayes classifier (R e1071). TCRdb handled the public reads itself, with Q25 trimming in fastp and clone calling in MiXCR, and kept productive beta chains. Here each entry gathers all rows of one CDR3 protein and keeps the most common genes and DNA. None of the V and J calls come from the authors' own analysis; TCRdb made them. The sample yields approximately 560,000 distinct CDR3 sequences; approximately 15% were counted once. Of the sample, around 7.8% falls within the top ten clones.

A word on this clonotype: No cognate antigen has been identified for it. Nothing much larger sits one base from this clone, and base qualities are not available.

From cysteine to phenylalanine, the CDR3 is 14 amino acids long. Only the CDR3 portion is preserved as DNA: 42 bases, with reading frame beginning at the first base. Trimming removed 3 bases from V and 3 bases from J, leaving 12 bases between the germline ends. A patient counted as having stable Graves' hyperthyroidism if no progression to ophthalmopathy occurred over 18 months of follow-up. Hyperthyroidism patients were newly diagnosed, had a disease duration of under 2 months, and were aged 18 to 65 years. Patients with uncontrolled infections, other autoimmune diseases, pregnancy or lactation were excluded. Diagnoses relied on clinical symptoms, serum thyroxine and TRAb, thyroid ultrasound and orbital computed tomography. Ficoll-Paque density gradient centrifugation was used to isolate PBMCs from 8 to 10 ml of fresh peripheral blood. Total RNA was extracted with Trizol reagent, and quality was checked on an Agilent 2100 Bioanalyzer.

The paper's findings and limits, for the study overall: Most expanded thyroid clonotypes (frequency above 0.001) were also detected in blood, suggesting blood repertoires may reflect thyroid immune responses. A 13 V-J signature model separated ophthalmopathy from stable hyperthyroidism, with around 91% sensitivity and about 81% specificity in cross-validation and 80%/75% in testing. Sample size was not statistically predetermined, and investigators were not blinded to group allocation. During validation, the model predicted progression to ophthalmopathy a median of roughly six months ahead of onset, with more than 55% sensitivity and around 73% specificity.

The source of this sequence is a woman in her 30s with Graves' hyperthyroidism. The sequencing sample was made of blood. This chain is built from TRBV12-3 or TRBV12-4 and TRBJ2-7, with no confidently assigned D gene. CDR3 protein: CASSFDRALYEQYF. The DNA sequence is given as TGTGCCAGCAGTTTTGACCGGGCTCTCTACGAGCAGTACTTC.